This TCR beta chain is drawn from a study of control samples from healthy donors and cancer patients. The length of the CDR3 is 15 residues. Trimming pared 7 bases from V and 0 bases from J, leaving 12 bases between. Per germline, CDR1 MNHEY and CDR2 SVGAGI. Libraries were prepared by immunoSEQ multiplex PCR; TCRdb keeps only in-frame clonotypes and omits some of them. Of about 49,000 clones listed, just over 90% are singletons. V gene TRBV6-5 combines with J gene TRBJ2-2; weak D call: TRBD2 (6 bases). The clonotype originates from a man aged 25 to 45 with colorectal cancer. The sequencing input was PBMCs. In DNA, the CDR3 is TGTGCCAGCACCCTCGTAGCGGCGAACACCGGGGAGCTGTTTTTT. This codes for CASTLVAANTGELFF.